This entry describes one TCR beta chain. The antigen remains undetermined. The PCR had 60 Vbeta and 13 Jbeta primers. Clones were read by immunoSEQ multiplex PCR, and TCRdb kept only the in-frame ones, dropping some. The repertoire holds about 150,000 clones, with 73% as singletons. The data originate from a study of cytomegalovirus exposure and HLA in healthy donors. V was pared by 2 bases and J by 4 bases, with 7 bases of the junction left unmatched. CDR3 length equals 15 residues. Per the germline V gene, CDR1 is MNHEY and CDR2 is SVGAGI. General study findings and limits: The sole available immune exposure information was CMV serostatus. Most observed TCR sequences were rare, whereas some public TCRs were detected in many donors. The study put 150 to 200 TCR beta chains on its list as cytomegalovirus-associated.

At collection, donors were nominally healthy, but unrecorded immune exposures were probable. The TCR originated in a woman between 18 and 29 years old in good health and CMV-seronegative. Sequencing input: PBMCs. V usage is TRBV6-5 and J usage is TRBJ1-2; 7 bases fit TRBD1. CDR3 loop: CASSYRDRPVYGYTF. The DNA for the CDR3 is TGTGCCAGCAGTTACCGGGACAGACCAGTCTATGGCTACACCTTC.